What follows are 32 T cell receptor beta chains derived from one specimen sequenced in a study of cytomegalovirus exposure and HLA in healthy donors. PCR amplification relied on 60 Vbeta primers (plus 13 Jbeta primers). This table comes from immunoSEQ multiplex PCR, and its TCRdb copy is limited to in-frame clones, with some not included. This table has 97,000 or so clones, over 8% appearing once. Material: PBMCs. These receptors all come from a man in his fifties or sixties in good health and CMV-seropositive.

This chain joins TRBV28 and TRBJ2-1; 7 bases align to TRBD2. In germline, CDR1 is MDHEN, CDR2 SYDVKM. CDR3 length: 14 amino acids. Trimming removed 5 bases from V and 6 bases from J; junction bases left unmatched: 7. CDR3 protein: CASSGREYFNEQFF. CDR3 DNA: TGTGCCAGCAGTGGGCGGGAGTATTTCAATGAGCAGTTCTTC.

There are a few counts of this clone. The V and J genes are TRBV5-1 and TRBJ1-2; unclear D gene. V lost 3 bases, J lost 8 bases, and 14 bases lay in between. CDR3 length: 13 amino acids. CDR1 and CDR2 from the germline V gene are SGHRS and YFSETQ. CDR3 nucleotides: TGCGCCAGCAGCTCGGATACCCGGGGAGGCTACACCTTC. Translation: CASSSDTRGGYTF.

This clone showed up just a few times. The chain carries TRBV19 and TRBJ1-5, with a weak D call TRBD1 (6 bases). This CDR3 is built from 15 residues. V dropped 6 bases and J dropped 4 bases, with 16 bases sitting between them. The V gene's germline CDR1 is LNHDA and CDR2 SQIVND (reference sequence). CDR3 loop: CASRELQGNNQPQHF. The CDR3 DNA is TGTGCCAGTAGGGAGCTACAGGGAAATAATCAGCCCCAGCATTTT.

The chain recombines TRBV30 with TRBJ1-1, with TRBD1 identical over 8 bases. The J segment lost 10 bases and the V segment lost 3 bases, leaving 10 bases of the junction unmatched. Germline V gives CDR1 GTSNPN, CDR2 SVGIG (reference sequence). This CDR3 contains 13 residues. The CDR3 region is CAWSRDRRPGAFF. The CDR3 nucleotides are TGTGCCTGGAGCCGGGACAGGCGTCCTGGAGCTTTCTTT.

Turning to this clone: This specimen includes other DNA sequences encoding the same CDR3. This rearrangement joins TRBV27 to TRBJ2-2, with D tentatively TRBD2 (6 bases). Between the trimmed V and J ends, which lost 8 bases and 5 bases, there was a span of 18 bases. CDR3 length equals 15 residues. Germline V lookup: CDR1 MNHEY, CDR2 SMNVEV (reference sequence). CDR3 sequence reads: CASGSGGAGTGELFF. As DNA, the CDR3 is TGTGCCAGCGGGTCAGGCGGGGCAGGGACCGGGGAGCTGTTTTTT.

The V call is TRBV29-1, the J call TRBJ1-2, with 8 bases that match TRBD1. The CDR3 is 16 amino acids. The trim removed 0 bases at V and 5 bases at J, leaving 11 bases unmatched. Germline lookup yields CDR1 SQVTM and CDR2 ANQGSEA. The CDR3 loop is CSVEDLGQGYGYGYTF. For the CDR3, the DNA is TGCAGCGTTGAAGATCTTGGACAGGGTTATGGGTATGGCTACACCTTC. The full variable domain, rest sourced from reference TRBV29-1 and TRBJ1-2, is SAVISQKPSRDICQRGTSLTIQCQVDSQVTMMFWYRQQPGQSLTLIATANQGSEATYESGFVIDKFPISRPNLTFSTLTVSNMSPEDSSIYLCSVEDLGQGYGYGYTFGSGTRLTVV.

There are many counts of this clone. This chain joins TRBV29-1 and TRBJ2-5, with 11 bases fitting TRBD1. With 3 bases clipped from V and 7 bases from J, the junction kept 4 bases outside the gene matches. CDR1 SQVTM and CDR2 ANQGSEA come from the germline V gene. The CDR3 is 13 amino acids. The chain's CDR3 is CSVEGGTGGTQYF. In nucleotides, the CDR3 is TGCAGCGTTGAGGGGGGGACAGGGGGGACCCAGTACTTC.

As regards this clone: Other DNA variants within this sample encode the same CDR3. This rearrangement joins TRBV27 to TRBJ2-3, with D possibly being TRBD2 (6 bases). From germline, CDR1 is MNHEY and CDR2 SMNVEV (reference sequence). CDR3 length: 16 residues. V was cut by 3 bases and J by 3 bases, with 16 bases left in between. In DNA, the CDR3 is TGTGCCAGCAGTTTCCTCGGGTCCGGGAGTACAGATACGCAGTATTTT. Protein: CASSFLGSGSTDTQYF.

The chain couples TRBV27 to TRBJ2-7; D is undetermined. Trimming cost V 2 bases and J 2 bases, with 7 bases left between them. The germline V gene has CDR1 MNHEY and CDR2 SMNVEV (reference sequence). The CDR3 has 13 residues. The CDR3 DNA is TGTGCCAGCAGTTTACAAGAGCCCTACGAGCAGTACTTC. Its translation is CASSLQEPYEQYF.

This chain links TRBV7-9 with TRBJ2-1, with 9 bases matching TRBD2. V lost 7 bases and J lost 4; bases outside the gene matches: 2. Germline V lookup: CDR1 SEHNR, CDR2 FQNEAQ (reference sequence). The CDR3 loop spans 13 amino acids. CDR3 sequence: CASMAGGYNEQFF. Here the CDR3 DNA reads TGTGCCAGCATGGCGGGAGGGTACAATGAGCAGTTCTTC.

This clone showed up just a few times. This rearrangement joins TRBV5-5 to TRBJ2-7; TRBD2 matches at 7 bases. V dropped 1 base and J dropped 7; count of bases not matched to a gene: 5. This CDR3 region has 13 residues. The germline V gene encodes CDR1 SGHKS and CDR2 YYEKEE (reference sequence). The CDR3 sequence: CASSLWGTNEQYF. CDR3 bases: TGTGCCAGCAGCTTGTGGGGGACTAATGAGCAGTACTTC.

The gene calls are TRBV28 and TRBJ2-5, with TRBD2 identical over 7 bases. CDR1 is MDHEN and CDR2 is SYDVKM in the germline V gene. Trimming at V came to 4 bases and at J to 10 bases, leaving 12 bases not matched to a gene. The CDR3 loop spans 14 amino acids. The CDR3 DNA sequence: TGTGCCAGCAGTTATGGCCTAGCGGTGGGGGGCCAGTACTTC. It is translated as CASSYGLAVGGQYF.

V is TRBV9 and J is TRBJ2-3; 7 bases match TRBD2. This CDR3 has 16 residues. CDR1 is SGDLS and CDR2 is YYNGEE in the germline V gene. The junction had 6 bases not matched to a gene; V was cut back by 2 bases and J by 0 bases. The CDR3 bases are TGTGCCAGCAGCGTGAATGGGGGGGGTAGCACAGATACGCAGTATTTT. Its protein is CASSVNGGGSTDTQYF.

This chain uses TRBV27 with TRBJ2-1; TRBD2 is a possible D gene (5 bases). Germline values: CDR1 MNHEY, CDR2 SMNVEV (reference sequence). V was pared by 6 bases and J by 2 bases, with 14 bases between. The CDR3 sequence is 15 residues long. The CDR3 nucleotides read TGTGCCAGCAGGCCCCTCCGGGGAACCTACAATGAGCAGTTCTTC. Its translation: CASRPLRGTYNEQFF.

This clone appeared once. This chain uses TRBV19 with TRBJ2-5, with D maybe TRBD2 (5 bases). V was shortened by 3 bases and J by 2 bases, with 10 bases between the two germline ends. Germline V CDR1 and CDR2: LNHDA, SQIVND (reference sequence). The CDR3 is 14 residues long. The CDR3: CASSMSGKQETQYF. The CDR3 DNA follows: TGTGCCAGTAGTATGTCCGGGAAACAAGAGACCCAGTACTTC. Supplemented by reference TRBV19 and TRBJ2-5, the full variable domain reads DGGITQSPKYLFRKEGQNVTLSCEQNLNHDAMYWYRQDPGQGLRLIYYSQIVNDFQKGDIAEGYSVSREKKESFPLTVTSAQKNPTAFYLCASSMSGKQETQYFGPGTRLLVL.

The CDR3 DNA sequence: TGTGCCAGCAGCTACATATTGAACACCGGGGAGCTGTTTTTT. Residues: CASSYILNTGELFF. This chain uses TRBV6-5 with TRBJ2-2; no reliable D call. V lost 6 bases and J 1 base, leaving 9 bases between the germline ends. CDR1 MNHEY and CDR2 SVGAGI come from the germline V gene. The CDR3 has 14 amino acids.

This chain links TRBV11-2 with TRBJ2-7; 7 bases agree with TRBD1. Trimming removed 7 bases from V and 2 bases from J; junction bases left unmatched: 8. CDR3 length equals 14 residues. The germline gives CDR1 SGHAT, CDR2 FQNNGV. This CDR3 reads CASTTGERTYEQYF. The CDR3 DNA follows: TGTGCCAGCACAACAGGGGAAAGGACCTACGAGCAGTACTTC.

This rearrangement joins TRBV6-4 to TRBJ2-1; 9 positions match TRBD1. CDR1 and CDR2 from the germline V gene are MRHNA and SNTAGT. J lost 9 bases, V lost 7 bases, and 7 bases had no gene match. This CDR3 spans 13 amino acids. The CDR3 DNA sequence: TGTGCCAGCAAACCACAGGGGGCAGGTGAGCAGTTCTTC. It is translated as CASKPQGAGEQFF.

The table lists this clone with a few counts. The CDR3, as DNA: TGTGCCAGCAGTTCCCTGGCGGGAGGTCAATGGGTAGATACGCAGTATTTT. This gives the protein CASSSLAGGQWVDTQYF. This chain links TRBV27 with TRBJ2-3; 8 positions match TRBD2. CDR3 length: 17 residues. Per the germline V gene, CDR1 is MNHEY and CDR2 is SMNVEV (reference sequence). The junction had 14 bases not matched to a gene; V was cut back by 4 bases and J by 5 bases.

This sequence joins TRBV11-2 and TRBJ2-5; D gene uncertain. The V gene's germline CDR1 is SGHAT and CDR2 FQNNGV. There are 14 residues in the CDR3. V was cut by 5 bases and J by 3 bases, with 13 bases left in between. The CDR3: CASSPGLRKETQYF. The CDR3 nucleotides are TGTGCCAGCAGCCCCGGCTTGAGGAAAGAGACCCAGTACTTC.

The chain recombines TRBV5-1 with TRBJ2-3; TRBD1 matches at 7 bases. CDR1 SGHRS and CDR2 YFSETQ come from the germline V gene. The CDR3 is 15 amino acids. The trim removed 2 bases at V and 0 bases at J, leaving 3 bases unmatched. The CDR3 coding sequence is TGCGCCAGCAGCTTCGGACAGGCTAGCACAGATACGCAGTATTTT. It specifies CASSFGQASTDTQYF. The complete variable domain, with remaining parts taken from reference TRBV5-1 and TRBJ2-3, reads KAGVTQTPRYLIKTRGQQVTLSCSPISGHRSVSWYQQTPGQGLQFLFEYFSETQRNKGNFPGRFSGRQFSNSRSEMNVSTLELGDSALYLCASSFGQASTDTQYFGPGTRLTVL.

The sample holds many counts of this clone. The chain is built from TRBV5-4 and TRBJ1-1; 7 bases are shared with TRBD1. Looked up from germline, CDR1 is SGHNT and CDR2 is YYREEE (reference sequence). J lost 2 bases, V lost 3 bases, and 4 bases had no gene match. The CDR3 has 14 amino acids. The CDR3 is CASSWGTDNTEAFF. CDR3 nucleotides: TGTGCCAGCAGCTGGGGGACAGATAACACTGAAGCTTTCTTT.

The sample holds a few counts of this clone. The gene calls are TRBV20-1 and TRBJ2-7; D is undetermined. The germline V gene encodes CDR1 DFQATT and CDR2 SNEGSKA (reference sequence). This CDR3 has 11 residues. V gave up 6 bases and J gave up 3 bases, with 9 bases separating them. This CDR3 reads CSAPRGYEQYF. CDR3 bases: TGCAGTGCCCCTAGAGGCTACGAGCAGTACTTC.

The chain is built from TRBV29-1 and TRBJ2-1; 7 bases map to TRBD2. The V and J ends lost 7 bases and 4 bases, in that order; junction bases with no gene match: 7. The germline V gene has CDR1 SQVTM and CDR2 ANQGSEA. The CDR3 length is 13 residues. The CDR3 loop reads CSGGSGWYNEQFF. The CDR3 bases are TGCAGCGGGGGTAGCGGGTGGTACAATGAGCAGTTCTTC.

This clone was seen only a few times. V and J are TRBV6-1 and TRBJ1-5, with D uncertain. V lost 6 bases and J 3 bases, leaving 6 bases between the germline ends. CDR3 length: 12 amino acids. Germline CDR1 and CDR2: MNHNS and SASEGT. The CDR3 sequence is CASSQDNQPQHF. DNA for the CDR3: TGTGCCAGCAGCCAGGACAATCAGCCCCAGCATTTT.

This rearrangement joins TRBV9 to TRBJ2-7; D call uncertain. Looked up from germline, CDR1 is SGDLS and CDR2 is YYNGEE. Trimming left V 0 bases short and J 0 bases short, with 7 bases between. The CDR3 runs to 14 residues. The CDR3 reads CASSVVPSSYEQYF. CDR3 coding DNA: TGTGCCAGCAGCGTAGTTCCGAGCTCCTACGAGCAGTACTTC.

The CDR3 DNA follows: TGCAGCGTTGCGACGGGTAACTATGGCTACACCTTC. Its translation is CSVATGNYGYTF. The chain is built from TRBV29-1 and TRBJ1-2; D call uncertain. Between the trimmed V and J ends, which lost 4 bases and 1 base, there was a span of 7 bases. Germline CDR1 reads SQVTM; CDR2 reads ANQGSEA. The CDR3 has 12 residues.

The CDR3 is CASSHRPSQYNEQFF. CDR3 nucleotides: TGCGCCAGCAGCCATAGGCCTAGCCAATACAATGAGCAGTTCTTC. The V call is TRBV4-3, the J call TRBJ2-1, with a tentative D call TRBD2 (5 bases). The germline V and J ends were trimmed by 3 bases and 4 bases, with 13 bases remaining between them. The germline gives CDR1 LGHNA, CDR2 YSLEER. The CDR3 is 15 amino acids.

CDR3 DNA sequence: TGTGCCAGCAGTGAAGTGAGGGAGACTGGGGCCAACGTCCTGACTTTC. It codes for CASSEVRETGANVLTF. The chain joins TRBV6-1 to TRBJ2-6, with a weak D call TRBD2 (5 bases). Trimming took off 1 base at V and 2 bases at J, with 9 bases between the two ends. The germline V gene encodes CDR1 MNHNS and CDR2 SASEGT. The CDR3 is 16 residues long.

V gene TRBV19 combines with J gene TRBJ2-7; TRBD2 aligns across 12 bases. In germline, CDR1 is LNHDA, CDR2 SQIVND (reference sequence). After removal of 5 bases from V and 4 bases from J, the junction contained 18 bases not matched to a gene. The CDR3 covers 19 residues. Here the CDR3 DNA reads TGTGCCAGTAGTCAAACTCCTAGCGGGAGGGCCGGTATTAGATACGAGCAGTACTTC. Protein: CASSQTPSGRAGIRYEQYF.

This rearrangement joins TRBV6-6 to TRBJ1-3, with D possibly TRBD1 on 5 matching bases. There are 14 residues in the CDR3. Germline CDR1 reads MNHNY; CDR2 reads SVGAGI (reference sequence). Between the trimmed V and J ends, which lost 6 bases and 2 bases, there was a span of 11 bases. The CDR3 sequence: CASSPGYTGNTIYF. DNA for the CDR3: TGTGCCAGCAGCCCAGGGTATACTGGAAACACCATATATTTT.

The V call is TRBV4-1, the J call TRBJ1-2; D is perhaps TRBD1 (5 bases). Per the germline V gene, CDR1 is MGHRA and CDR2 is YSYEKL. The V and J ends lost 1 base and 7 bases respectively, with 7 bases between them. The CDR3 consists of 12 residues. The CDR3 bases are TGCGCCAGCAGCCAAGTGGGGGGTGGCTACACCTTC. Its protein product is CASSQVGGGYTF.